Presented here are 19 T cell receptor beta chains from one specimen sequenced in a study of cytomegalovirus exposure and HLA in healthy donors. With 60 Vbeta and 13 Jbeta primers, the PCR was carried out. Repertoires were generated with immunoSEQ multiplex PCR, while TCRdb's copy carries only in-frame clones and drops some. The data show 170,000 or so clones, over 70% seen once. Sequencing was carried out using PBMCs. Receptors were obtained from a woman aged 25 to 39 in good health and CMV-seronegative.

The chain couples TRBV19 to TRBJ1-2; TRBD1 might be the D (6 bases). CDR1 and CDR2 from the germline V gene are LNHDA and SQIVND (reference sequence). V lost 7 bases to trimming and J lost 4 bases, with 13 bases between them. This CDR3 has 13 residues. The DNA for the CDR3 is TGTGCCAGTACCACGGACAGACCCTATGGCTACACCTTC. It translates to CASTTDRPYGYTF. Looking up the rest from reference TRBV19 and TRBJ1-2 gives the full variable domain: DGGITQSPKYLFRKEGQNVTLSCEQNLNHDAMYWYRQDPGQGLRLIYYSQIVNDFQKGDIAEGYSVSREKKESFPLTVTSAQKNPTAFYLCASTTDRPYGYTFGSGTRLTVV.

CDR3 in amino acids: CASRPRQGAEAFF. CDR3 nucleotide sequence: TGTGCCAGCAGGCCCCGACAGGGGGCTGAAGCTTTCTTT. J is TRBJ1-1 and V is TRBV6-5; the match to TRBD1 covers 9 bases. This CDR3 spans 13 amino acids. Germline V gene sequence: CDR1 MNHEY, CDR2 SVGAGI. J lost 6 bases, V lost 6 bases, and 5 bases had no gene match.

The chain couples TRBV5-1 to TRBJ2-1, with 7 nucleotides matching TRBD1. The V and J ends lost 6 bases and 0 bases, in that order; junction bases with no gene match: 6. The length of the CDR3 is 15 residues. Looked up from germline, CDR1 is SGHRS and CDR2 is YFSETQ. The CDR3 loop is CASTQGGLSYNEQFF. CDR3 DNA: TGCGCCAGCACCCAAGGGGGCCTCTCCTACAATGAGCAGTTCTTC.

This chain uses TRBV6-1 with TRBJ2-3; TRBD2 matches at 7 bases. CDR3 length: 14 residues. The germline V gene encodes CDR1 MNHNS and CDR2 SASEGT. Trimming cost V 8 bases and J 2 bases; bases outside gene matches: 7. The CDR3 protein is CASGSGGPTDTQYF. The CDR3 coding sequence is TGTGCCAGCGGGTCGGGGGGACCCACAGATACGCAGTATTTT.

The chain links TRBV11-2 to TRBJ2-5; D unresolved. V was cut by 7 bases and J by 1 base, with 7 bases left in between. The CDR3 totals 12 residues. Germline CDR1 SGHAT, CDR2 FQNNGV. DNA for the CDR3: TGTGCCAGCACTACCCCCCAAGAGACCCAGTACTTC. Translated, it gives CASTTPQETQYF.

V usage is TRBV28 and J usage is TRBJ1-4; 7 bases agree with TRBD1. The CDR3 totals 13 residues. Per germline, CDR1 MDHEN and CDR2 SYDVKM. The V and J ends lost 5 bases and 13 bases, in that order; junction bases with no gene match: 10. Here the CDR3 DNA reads TGTGCCAGCAGTCCCGGGGACAGAGAGAGACTGTTTTTT. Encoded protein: CASSPGDRERLFF.

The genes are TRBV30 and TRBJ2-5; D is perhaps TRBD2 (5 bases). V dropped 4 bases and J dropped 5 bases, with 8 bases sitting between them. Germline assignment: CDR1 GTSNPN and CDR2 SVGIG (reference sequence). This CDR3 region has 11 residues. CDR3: CAWKTGETQYF. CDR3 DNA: TGTGCCTGGAAAACGGGGGAGACCCAGTACTTC.

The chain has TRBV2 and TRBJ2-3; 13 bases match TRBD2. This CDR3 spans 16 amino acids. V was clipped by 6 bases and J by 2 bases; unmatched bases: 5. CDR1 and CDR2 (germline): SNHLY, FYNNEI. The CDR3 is CASRGGLAGSTDTQYF. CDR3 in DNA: TGTGCCAGCAGGGGGGGACTAGCGGGGTCCACAGATACGCAGTATTTT.

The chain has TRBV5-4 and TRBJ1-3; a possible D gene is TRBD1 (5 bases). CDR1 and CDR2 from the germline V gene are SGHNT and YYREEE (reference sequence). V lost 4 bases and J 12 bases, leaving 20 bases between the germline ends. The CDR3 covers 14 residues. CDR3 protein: CASSPGAGGNGIYF. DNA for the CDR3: TGTGCCAGCAGCCCTGGGGCAGGTGGAAACGGCATATATTTT.

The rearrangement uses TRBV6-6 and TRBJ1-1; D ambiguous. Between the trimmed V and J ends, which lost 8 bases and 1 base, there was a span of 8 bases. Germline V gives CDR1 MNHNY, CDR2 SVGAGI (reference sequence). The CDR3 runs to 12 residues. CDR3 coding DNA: TGTGCCAGCTGGGAGGGGAACACTGAAGCTTTCTTT. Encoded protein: CASWEGNTEAFF.

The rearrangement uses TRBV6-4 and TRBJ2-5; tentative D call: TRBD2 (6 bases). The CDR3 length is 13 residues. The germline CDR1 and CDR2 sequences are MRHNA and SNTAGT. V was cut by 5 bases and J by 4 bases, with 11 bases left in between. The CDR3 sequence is CASSSKGGETQYF. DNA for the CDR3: TGTGCCAGCAGTTCCAAGGGAGGAGAGACCCAGTACTTC.

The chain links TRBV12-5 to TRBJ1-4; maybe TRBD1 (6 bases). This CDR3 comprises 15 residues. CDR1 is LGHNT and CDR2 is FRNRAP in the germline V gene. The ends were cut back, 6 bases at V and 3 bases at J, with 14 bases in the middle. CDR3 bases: TGTGCTAGTGGCCCCTCAGGGGTTCCTAATGAAAAACTGTTTTTT. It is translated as CASGPSGVPNEKLFF.

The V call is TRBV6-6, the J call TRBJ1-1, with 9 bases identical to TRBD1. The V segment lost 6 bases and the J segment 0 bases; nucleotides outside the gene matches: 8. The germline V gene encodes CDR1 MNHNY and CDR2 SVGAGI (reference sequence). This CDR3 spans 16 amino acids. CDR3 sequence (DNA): TGTGCCAGCAGGCGTCCCGGGACAGGGATGAACACTGAAGCTTTCTTT. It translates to CASRRPGTGMNTEAFF.

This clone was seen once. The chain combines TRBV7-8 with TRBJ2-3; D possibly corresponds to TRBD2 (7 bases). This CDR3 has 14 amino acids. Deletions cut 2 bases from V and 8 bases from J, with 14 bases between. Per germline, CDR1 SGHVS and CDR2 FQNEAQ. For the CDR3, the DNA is TGTGCCAGCAGCTTAACTGAGGGAGGGGGTACGCAGTATTTT. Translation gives CASSLTEGGGTQYF. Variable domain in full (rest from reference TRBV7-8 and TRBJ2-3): GAGVSQSPRYKVAKRGQDVALRCDPISGHVSLFWYQQALGQGPEFLTYFQNEAQLDKSGLPSDRFFAERPEGSVSTLKIQRTQQEDSAVYLCASSLTEGGGTQYFGPGTRLTVL.

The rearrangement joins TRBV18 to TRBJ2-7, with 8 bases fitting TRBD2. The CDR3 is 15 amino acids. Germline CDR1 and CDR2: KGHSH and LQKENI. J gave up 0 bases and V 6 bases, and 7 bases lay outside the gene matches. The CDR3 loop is CASSRSGVSSYEQYF. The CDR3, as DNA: TGTGCCAGCTCGCGTAGCGGGGTCAGCTCCTACGAGCAGTACTTC.

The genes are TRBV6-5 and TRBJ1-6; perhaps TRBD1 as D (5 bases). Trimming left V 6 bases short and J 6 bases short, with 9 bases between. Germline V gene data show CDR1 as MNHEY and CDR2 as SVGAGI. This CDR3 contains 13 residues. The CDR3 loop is CASRNRSNSPLHF. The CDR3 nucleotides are TGTGCCAGCAGAAACAGGTCTAATTCACCCCTCCACTTT.

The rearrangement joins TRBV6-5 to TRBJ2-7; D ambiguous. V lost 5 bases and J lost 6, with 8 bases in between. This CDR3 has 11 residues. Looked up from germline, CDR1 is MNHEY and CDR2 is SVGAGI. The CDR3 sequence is CASSLSGEQYF. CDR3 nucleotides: TGTGCCAGCAGTCTCTCGGGCGAGCAGTACTTC.

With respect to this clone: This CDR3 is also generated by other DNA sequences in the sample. The CDR3 DNA sequence: TGCAGCGTTGGATCGGGGGGCAATCAGCCCCAGCATTTT. Residues: CSVGSGGNQPQHF. The V gene is TRBV29-1, the J gene TRBJ1-5; a weak D match, TRBD1 (5 bases). In germline, CDR1 is SQVTM, CDR2 ANQGSEA. Trimming left V 4 bases short and J 2 bases short, with 9 bases between. This CDR3 comprises 13 residues.

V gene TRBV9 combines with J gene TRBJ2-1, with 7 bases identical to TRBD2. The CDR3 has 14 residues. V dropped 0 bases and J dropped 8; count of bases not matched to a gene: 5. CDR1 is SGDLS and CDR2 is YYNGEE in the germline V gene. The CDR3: CASSVVPRGDEQFF. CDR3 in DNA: TGTGCCAGCAGCGTAGTCCCCCGGGGGGATGAGCAGTTCTTC.